This T cell receptor beta chain comes out of a study of cytomegalovirus exposure and HLA in healthy donors. Study-wide results and limits: In the analysis, some V segments, TRBV6-2 and TRBV6-3 included, were excluded as indistinguishable. Trimming of TCR beta V- and J-genes showed a link, identified in a later analysis, to a missense DCLRE1C variant. Per a later analysis, HLA-associated TCR beta chains showed more clonal expansion than other, equally common TCR beta chains. Sequencing depth across donors, presence/absence analyses assumed, was roughly uniform.

Only a few counts were recorded for this clone. What it binds is not known. Both 60 Vbeta primers and 13 Jbeta primers went into the PCR. Profiling relied on immunoSEQ multiplex PCR, and the TCRdb table lists in-frame clones only, not all of them. This sample has about 230,000 clones; about 80% occur once, and the top ten carry less than 3.5%. Germline CDR1 MNHEY, CDR2 SVGAGI. This CDR3 has 14 residues. The V end lost 2 bases, the J end lost 2 bases, and 9 bases lay between the germline ends. The gene calls are TRBV6-5 and TRBJ1-1, with D possibly matching TRBD1 (5 bases). The origin of this receptor is a woman aged 60-75 years in good health and CMV-seropositive. Sequences were obtained from PBMCs. The CDR3 spells CASSYGGSNTEAFF. As DNA, the CDR3 is TGTGCCAGCAGTTACGGGGGGAGTAACACTGAAGCTTTCTTT.